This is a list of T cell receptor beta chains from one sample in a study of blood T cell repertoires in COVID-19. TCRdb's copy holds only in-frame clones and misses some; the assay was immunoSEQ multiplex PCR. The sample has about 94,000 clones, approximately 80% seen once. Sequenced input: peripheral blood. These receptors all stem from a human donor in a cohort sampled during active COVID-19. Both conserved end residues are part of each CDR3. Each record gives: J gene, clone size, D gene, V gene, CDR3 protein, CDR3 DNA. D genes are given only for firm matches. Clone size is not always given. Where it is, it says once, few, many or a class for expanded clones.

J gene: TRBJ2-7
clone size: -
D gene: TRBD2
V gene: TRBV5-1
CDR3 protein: CASRGGAEAYF
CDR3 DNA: TGCGCCAGCCGCGGGGGAGCCGAGGCGTACTTC

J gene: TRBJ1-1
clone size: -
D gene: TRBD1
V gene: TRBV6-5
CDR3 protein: CASRQGAGGTEAFF
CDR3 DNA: TGTGCCAGCAGACAGGGGGCTGGAGGCACTGAAGCTTTCTTT

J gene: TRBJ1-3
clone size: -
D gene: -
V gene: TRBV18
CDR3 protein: CASSPAIPGGTSGNTIYF
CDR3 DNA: TGTGCCAGCTCACCGGCCATTCCGGGGGGAACCTCTGGAAACACCATATATTTT

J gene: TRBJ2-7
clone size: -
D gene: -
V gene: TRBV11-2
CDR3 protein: CASSRRGGGSSYEQYF
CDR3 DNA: TGTGCCAGCAGCCGCCGGGGAGGGGGTAGCTCCTACGAGCAGTACTTC

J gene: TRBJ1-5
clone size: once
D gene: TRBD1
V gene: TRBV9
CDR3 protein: CASSVEGQPHQPQHF
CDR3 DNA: TGTGCCAGCAGCGTAGAGGGACAGCCGCATCAGCCCCAGCATTTT

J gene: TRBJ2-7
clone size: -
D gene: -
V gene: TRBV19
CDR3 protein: CASSISSGPSFEQYF
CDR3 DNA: TGTGCCAGTAGTATCTCGAGCGGACCCTCCTTCGAGCAGTACTTC

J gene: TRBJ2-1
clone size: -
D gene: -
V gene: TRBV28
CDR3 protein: CASRPPDSVDEQFF
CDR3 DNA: TGTGCCAGCAGACCGCCGGACAGTGTGGATGAGCAGTTCTTC

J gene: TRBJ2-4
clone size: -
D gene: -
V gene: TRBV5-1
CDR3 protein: CASSSRTDLAKNIQYF
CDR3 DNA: TGCGCCAGCAGCTCACGGACAGACCTAGCCAAAAACATTCAGTACTTC

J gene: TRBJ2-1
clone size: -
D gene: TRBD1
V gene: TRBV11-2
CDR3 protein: CASRAGTGGEFF
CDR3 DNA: TGTGCCAGCAGGGCCGGGACAGGGGGTGAGTTCTTC

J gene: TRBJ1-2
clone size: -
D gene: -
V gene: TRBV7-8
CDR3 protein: CASSPGFLEGYTF
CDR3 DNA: TGTGCCAGCAGCCCAGGGTTCTTAGAAGGCTACACCTTC

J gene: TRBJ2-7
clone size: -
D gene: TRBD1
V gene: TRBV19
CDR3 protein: CASSPGQGVYEQYF
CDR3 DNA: TGTGCCAGTAGTCCGGGACAGGGTGTTTACGAGCAGTACTTC

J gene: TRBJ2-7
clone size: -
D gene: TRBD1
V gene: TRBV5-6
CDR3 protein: CASSRPDRGYEQYF
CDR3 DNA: TGTGCCAGCAGCCGCCCAGACAGGGGCTACGAGCAGTACTTC

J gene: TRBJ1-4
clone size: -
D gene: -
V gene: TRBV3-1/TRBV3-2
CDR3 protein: CASSQEIWAEKLFF
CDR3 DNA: TGTGCCAGCAGCCAAGAAATATGGGCAGAAAAACTGTTTTTT

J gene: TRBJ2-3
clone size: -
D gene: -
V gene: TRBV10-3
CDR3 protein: CAISELGGDTDTQYF
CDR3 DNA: TGTGCCATCAGTGAATTGGGGGGAGACACAGATACGCAGTATTTT

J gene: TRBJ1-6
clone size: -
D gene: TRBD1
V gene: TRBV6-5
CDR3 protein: CASIAGGASPLHF
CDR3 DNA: TGTGCCAGCATCGCAGGGGGCGCTTCACCCCTCCACTTT

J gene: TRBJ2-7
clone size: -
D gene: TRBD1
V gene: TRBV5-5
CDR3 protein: CASSGAGTGGYEQYF
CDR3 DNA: TGTGCCAGCAGCGGAGCCGGGACAGGGGGCTACGAGCAGTACTTC

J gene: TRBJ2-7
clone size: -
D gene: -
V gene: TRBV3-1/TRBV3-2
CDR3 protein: CASSQAGRQQYF
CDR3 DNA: TGTGCCAGCAGCCAAGCAGGGCGTCAGCAGTACTTC

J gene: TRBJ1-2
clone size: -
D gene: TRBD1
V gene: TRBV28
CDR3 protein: CASRRQGPTYGYTF
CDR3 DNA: TGTGCCAGCAGGAGACAGGGCCCGACCTATGGCTACACCTTC

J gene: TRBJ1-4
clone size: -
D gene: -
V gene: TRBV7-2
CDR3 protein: CASARSFNEKLFF
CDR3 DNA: TGTGCCAGCGCCAGGTCCTTTAATGAAAAACTGTTTTTT

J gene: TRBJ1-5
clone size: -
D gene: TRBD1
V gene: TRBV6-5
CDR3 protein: CASSLTGSQPQHF
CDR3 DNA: TGTGCCAGCAGTTTGACAGGGAGTCAGCCCCAGCATTTT

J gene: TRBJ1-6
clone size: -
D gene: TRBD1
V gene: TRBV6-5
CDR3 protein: CASSYSGTGNNSPLHF
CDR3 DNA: TGTGCCAGCAGTTACTCCGGGACAGGGAATAATTCACCCCTCCACTTT

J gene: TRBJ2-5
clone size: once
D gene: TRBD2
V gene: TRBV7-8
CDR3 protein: CASSLGLAGETQYF
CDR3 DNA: TGTGCCAGCAGCTTGGGACTAGCGGGAGAGACCCAGTACTTC

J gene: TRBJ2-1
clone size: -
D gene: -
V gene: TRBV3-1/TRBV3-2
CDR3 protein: CASSQGTAYNEQFF
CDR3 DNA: TGTGCCAGCAGCCAAGGGACAGCCTACAATGAGCAGTTCTTC

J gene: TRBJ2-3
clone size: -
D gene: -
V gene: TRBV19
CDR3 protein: CASSGRGRGADTQYF
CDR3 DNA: TGTGCCAGTAGCGGGCGGGGGCGAGGAGCAGATACGCAGTATTTT

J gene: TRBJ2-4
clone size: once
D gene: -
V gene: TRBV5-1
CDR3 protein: CASSGLTGAKNIQYF
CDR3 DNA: TGCGCCAGCAGCGGACTAACAGGAGCCAAAAACATTCAGTACTTC

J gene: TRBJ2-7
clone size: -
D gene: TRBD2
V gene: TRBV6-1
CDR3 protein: CASSEAGLAASGRYEQYF
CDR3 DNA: TGTGCCAGCAGTGAAGCTGGCTTGGCTGCTAGCGGGAGGTACGAGCAGTACTTC

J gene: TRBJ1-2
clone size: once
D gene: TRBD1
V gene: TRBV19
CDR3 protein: CASRDRGRGIVKGYTF
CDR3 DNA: TGTGCCAGTAGAGACAGGGGGCGCGGTATTGTCAAGGGCTACACCTTC

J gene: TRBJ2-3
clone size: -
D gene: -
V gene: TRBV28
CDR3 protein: CASLAATDTQYF
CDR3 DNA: TGTGCCAGCTTAGCGGCAACAGATACGCAGTATTTT

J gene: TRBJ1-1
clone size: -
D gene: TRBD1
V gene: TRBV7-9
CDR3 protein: CASSPSGTGRTEAFF
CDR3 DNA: TGTGCCAGCAGCCCCTCCGGGACAGGGAGGACTGAAGCTTTCTTT

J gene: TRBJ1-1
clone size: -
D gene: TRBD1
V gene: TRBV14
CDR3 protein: CASSPQGYTEAFF
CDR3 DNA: TGTGCCAGCAGCCCACAGGGGTACACTGAAGCTTTCTTT

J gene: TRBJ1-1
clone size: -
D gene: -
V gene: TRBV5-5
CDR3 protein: CASSLDLVEAFF
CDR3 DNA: TGTGCCAGCAGCTTGGACCTAGTTGAAGCTTTCTTT

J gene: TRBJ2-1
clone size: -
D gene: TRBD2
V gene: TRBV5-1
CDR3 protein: CASSLEAGTRISDEQFF
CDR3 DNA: TGCGCCAGCAGCTTGGAAGCCGGGACTAGAATAAGCGATGAGCAGTTCTTC

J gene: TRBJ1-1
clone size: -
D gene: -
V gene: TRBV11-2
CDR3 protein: CASSPIQANSLEAFF
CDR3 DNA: TGTGCCAGCAGCCCGATACAGGCAAACTCCCTTGAAGCTTTCTTT

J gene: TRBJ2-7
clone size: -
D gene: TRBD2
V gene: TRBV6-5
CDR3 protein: CASSLRVAGIYEQYF
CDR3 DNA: TGTGCCAGCAGCCTCCGGGTAGCGGGGATCTACGAGCAGTACTTC

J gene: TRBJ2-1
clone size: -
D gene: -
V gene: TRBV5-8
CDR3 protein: CASSLYNEQFF
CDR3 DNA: TGTGCCAGCAGCCTCTACAATGAGCAGTTCTTC

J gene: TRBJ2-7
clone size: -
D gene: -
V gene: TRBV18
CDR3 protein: CASSPQPNSYEQYF
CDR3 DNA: TGTGCCAGCTCACCCCAACCTAACTCCTACGAGCAGTACTTC

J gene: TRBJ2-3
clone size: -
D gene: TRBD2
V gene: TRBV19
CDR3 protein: CASSTTSGKADTQYF
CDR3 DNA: TGTGCCAGTAGTACCACTAGCGGGAAGGCAGATACGCAGTATTTT

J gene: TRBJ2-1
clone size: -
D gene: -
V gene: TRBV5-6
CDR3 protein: CASSFEARQFF
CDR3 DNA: TGTGCCAGCAGCTTCGAGGCTAGGCAGTTCTTC

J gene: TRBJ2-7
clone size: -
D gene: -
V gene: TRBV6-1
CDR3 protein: CASSELYEQYF
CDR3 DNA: TGTGCCAGCAGTGAACTCTACGAGCAGTACTTC

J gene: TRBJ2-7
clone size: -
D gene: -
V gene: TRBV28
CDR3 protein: CASSSPSARYREQYF
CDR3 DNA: TGTGCCAGCAGTTCCCCTTCTGCTAGGTACAGGGAGCAGTACTTC

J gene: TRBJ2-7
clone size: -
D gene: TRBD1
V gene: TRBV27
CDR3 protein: CASSLSTGKSYEQYF
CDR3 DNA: TGTGCCAGCAGTTTATCGACAGGGAAATCTTACGAGCAGTACTTC

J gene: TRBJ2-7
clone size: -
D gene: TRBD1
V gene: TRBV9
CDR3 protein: CASSVGPGQGDEQYF
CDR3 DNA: TGTGCCAGCAGCGTAGGCCCCGGACAGGGGGACGAGCAGTACTTC

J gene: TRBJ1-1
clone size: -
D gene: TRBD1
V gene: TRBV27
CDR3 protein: CASSLRGLGTEAFF
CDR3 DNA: TGTGCCAGCAGTTTAAGGGGGCTTGGGACTGAAGCTTTCTTT

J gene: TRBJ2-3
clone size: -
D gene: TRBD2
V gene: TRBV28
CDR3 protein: CASTSSGRAGADTQYF
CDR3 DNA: TGTGCCAGCACCAGTAGCGGGAGGGCCGGGGCAGATACGCAGTATTTT

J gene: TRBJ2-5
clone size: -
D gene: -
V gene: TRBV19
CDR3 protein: CASRGAAQETQYF
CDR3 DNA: TGTGCCAGTAGGGGGGCAGCCCAAGAGACCCAGTACTTC

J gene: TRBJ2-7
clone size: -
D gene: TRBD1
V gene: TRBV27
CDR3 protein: CASSSAGTGYEQYF
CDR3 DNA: TGTGCCAGCAGTTCCGCCGGGACAGGGTACGAGCAGTACTTC

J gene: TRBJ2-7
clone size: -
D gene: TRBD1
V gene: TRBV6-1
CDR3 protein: CASSEDRVPSYEQYF
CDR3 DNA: TGTGCCAGCAGTGAGGACAGGGTCCCCTCCTACGAGCAGTACTTC

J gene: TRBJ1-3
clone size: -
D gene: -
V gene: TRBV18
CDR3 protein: CASSPGRHSGNTIYF
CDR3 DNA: TGTGCCAGCTCACCAGGGAGGCACTCTGGAAACACCATATATTTT

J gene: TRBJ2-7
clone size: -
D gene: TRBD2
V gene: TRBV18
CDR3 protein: CASSQPELAGGLYEQYF
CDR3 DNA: TGTGCCAGCTCACAGCCGGAATTAGCGGGAGGTCTCTACGAGCAGTACTTC

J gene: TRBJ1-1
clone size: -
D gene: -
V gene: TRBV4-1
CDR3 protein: CASSQEPGKNTEAFF
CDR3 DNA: TGCGCCAGCAGCCAAGAGCCAGGGAAGAACACTGAAGCTTTCTTT

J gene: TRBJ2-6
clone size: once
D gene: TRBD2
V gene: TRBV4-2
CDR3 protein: CASSQSGRSSGANVLTF
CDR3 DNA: TGTGCCAGCAGCCAAAGCGGGAGGTCCTCTGGGGCCAACGTCCTGACTTTC

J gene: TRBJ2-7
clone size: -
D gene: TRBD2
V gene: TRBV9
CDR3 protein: CASSGSLAGGDLYEQYF
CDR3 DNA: TGTGCCAGCAGCGGTTCCCTAGCGGGAGGAGACTTGTACGAGCAGTACTTC